This record covers a single T cell receptor (beta chain). The antigen is undetermined. This sample is part of a study of shared clonotypes between healthy human individuals. Naive CD8 cells were CD45RO-negative, positively selected for CCR7, excluding terminally differentiated effector memory CD45RA+ cells. Broader study findings: Sorted-subset sequencing, rarefaction showed, was incomplete despite large depth.

The CDR3 is 13 residues long. Trimming took 5 bases from V and 3 from J, leaving 8 bases between them. Per the germline V gene, CDR1 is MNHEY and CDR2 is SMNVEV (reference sequence). Generated by immunoSEQ multiplex PCR, the TCRdb table keeps only in-frame clones and is missing some. The sample gives millions of clones, around 96% of which show up once; approximately 1.2% is in the top ten. Specimen: naive CD8+ T cells sorted from blood. The gene calls are TRBV27 and TRBJ2-1; D not resolved. The clonotype was recovered from a man in his late teens or twenties in good health. Here the CDR3 reads CASSLGDYNEQFF. CDR3 sequence (DNA): TGTGCCAGCAGTCTTGGGGACTACAATGAGCAGTTCTTC.